This T cell receptor (beta chain) was sequenced for a study of response to subunit inactivated influenza vaccine. Overall study results and limits: The authors suggested that every seasonal influenza vaccination recruits few new T cells.

A single record per CDR3 protein comes from TCRdb applying MiXCR to the RT-PCR reads. Of around 570,000 distinct CDR3 sequences detected, about 7.6% appear once; the ten largest clones hold approximately 13%. In its sample, this clonotype was seen many times. Its antigen is not known. The CDR3 contains 15 residues. V lost 2 bases to trimming and J lost 1 base, with 8 bases between them. The germline V gene encodes CDR1 SGHTA and CDR2 FQGNSA. The specimen comprised PBMCs from blood, sampled less than 30 months after vaccination. The sequence was obtained from a man aged 45 to 75 who received an inactivated influenza vaccine. The gene calls are TRBV7-2 and TRBJ2-2; D call uncertain. This CDR3 is CASSLSNLNTGELFF. The DNA for the CDR3 is TGTGCCAGCAGCTTAAGTAACCTGAACACCGGGGAGCTGTTTTTT. Complete variable domain (other parts from reference TRBV7-2 and TRBJ2-2): GAGVSQSPSNKVTEKGKDVELRCDPISGHTALYWYRQSLGQGLEFLIYFQGNSAPDKSGLPSDRFSAERTGGSVSTLTIQRTQQEDSAVYLCASSLSNLNTGELFFGEGSRLTVL.